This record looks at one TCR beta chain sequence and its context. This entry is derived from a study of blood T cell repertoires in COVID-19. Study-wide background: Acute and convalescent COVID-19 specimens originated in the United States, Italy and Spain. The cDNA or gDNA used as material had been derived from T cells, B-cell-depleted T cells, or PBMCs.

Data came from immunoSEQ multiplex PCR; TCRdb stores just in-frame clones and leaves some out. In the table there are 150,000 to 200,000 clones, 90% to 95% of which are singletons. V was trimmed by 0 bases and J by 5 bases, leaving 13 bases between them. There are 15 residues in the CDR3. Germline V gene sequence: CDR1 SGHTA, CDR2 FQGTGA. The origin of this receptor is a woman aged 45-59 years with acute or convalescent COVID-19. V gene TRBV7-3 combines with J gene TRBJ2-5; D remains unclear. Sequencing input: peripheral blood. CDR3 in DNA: TGTGCCAGCAGCTTAACCGGAACGGGTGGGGAGACCCAGTACTTC. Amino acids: CASSLTGTGGETQYF.